This T cell receptor (beta chain) emerged from a study of blood T cell repertoires in COVID-19. As for the study in general: Italy, Spain and the United States were the sources of the convalescent and acute COVID-19 samples. In each case, the material was cDNA or gDNA derived from T cells, B-cell-depleted T cells, or PBMCs.

This CDR3 has 14 residues. Germline loops: CDR1 MDHEN, CDR2 SYDVKM. V was trimmed by 3 bases and J by 8 bases, leaving 16 bases between them. In the authors' workflow: Reference gene primer amplification in the assay estimated nucleated cell counts. Clones were sequenced by immunoSEQ multiplex PCR, and TCRdb holds only the in-frame ones, with some missing. The DNA gave D and trimming, while V, J and clone size come from that table. The repertoire holds 300,000 to 350,000 clones, with 80% to 90% as singletons. It was during active infection that Seattle patients were enrolled and then longitudinally followed.

The chain links TRBV28 to TRBJ1-2; no clear D gene. Sequenced material: peripheral blood. This receptor was obtained from a man aged 30-40 years with COVID-19, enrolled during active disease. CDR3 sequence reads: CASSFPDVRGGYTF. The CDR3 nucleotides read TGTGCCAGCAGTTTTCCTGACGTCAGAGGGGGCTACACCTTC.